The rows below give T cell receptor beta chains drawn from one sample of a study of chemoradiotherapy in HPV16-positive cancers. Sequencing was performed with immunoSEQ multiplex PCR; in TCRdb, only in-frame clones are kept and a portion is missing. The sample shows approximately 35,000 clones, around 77% of them seen only once. The source was blood, collected from a patient who underwent chemoradiotherapy. The receptor set was obtained from a human donor with HPV-associated anogenital cancer. CDR3s include the opening cysteine and the closing phenylalanine or tryptophan.

TRBJ1-4	TRBV5-6	CASTPQQGLGEKLFF
TRBJ1-5	TRBV27	CASSLSAWGDQPQHF
TRBJ1-6	TRBV7-2	CASSLEAGGSYNSPLHF
TRBJ1-6	TRBV9	CASSVSSYNSPLHF
TRBJ1-2	TRBV7-6	CASSLAPGGANGYTF
TRBJ2-1	TRBV20-1	CSATLGTSRFF
TRBJ2-3	TRBV29-1	CSVRGAGGLTSGASTDTQYF
TRBJ2-2	TRBV2	CASIGAGRSGELFF
TRBJ1-2	TRBV27	CASSPGDWDYGYTF
TRBJ1-5	TRBV7-8	CASSPTTNQPQHF
TRBJ1-5	TRBV7-9	CASSQGGFGNQPQHF
TRBJ1-6	TRBV5-6	CASSLITGWDSPLHF
TRBJ1-6	TRBV4-1	CASSQDRRGYNSPLHF
TRBJ2-2	TRBV30	CAWSPVGTQRRTGELFF
TRBJ2-3	TRBV7-2	CASSTRVADTQYF
TRBJ2-3	TRBV6-5	CASSGTSVRTDTQYF
TRBJ2-2	TRBV5-1	CASSPWDVTGELFF
TRBJ1-2	TRBV9	CASSYSNYGYTF
TRBJ2-1	TRBV19	CASSIAVNEQFF
TRBJ1-3	TRBV15	CATSLSAASGNTIYF
TRBJ2-7	TRBV18	CASSPPMNSYEQYF
TRBJ2-3	TRBV30	CAWTPGLAGSDTQYF
TRBJ1-1	TRBV19	CASNWDSMNTEAFF
TRBJ2-5	TRBV6-1	CASSDRGRGETQYF
TRBJ1-1	TRBV9	CASSVGTGNTEAFF
TRBJ1-6	TRBV10-2	CATREATGGGGSPLHF
TRBJ2-7	TRBV30	CAWSRLAGAGGDEQYF
TRBJ2-2	TRBV19	CASSFSGGLPNTGELFF
TRBJ2-7	TRBV4-1	CASSQGYGGSEQYF
TRBJ2-7	TRBV2	CASSERTGVPYEQYF
TRBJ1-2	TRBV5-1	CASSLTRDRGRRGYTF
TRBJ1-6	TRBV18	CASSPSDGVYSPLHF
TRBJ2-3	TRBV14	CASSQDTRTTDTQYF
TRBJ2-3	TRBV11-1	CASSTGLAGGPTDTQYF
TRBJ2-5	TRBV6-5	CASSGQALGEETQYF
TRBJ2-3	TRBV29-1	CSVTERGVSDTQYF
TRBJ1-5	TRBV7-6	CASSLAAGVISNQPQHF
TRBJ1-1	TRBV6-5	CASSSRRPQGNTEAFF
TRBJ1-3	TRBV6-5	CASSYSVGNTIYF
TRBJ2-3	TRBV5-1	CASSLRRADTQYF
TRBJ2-1	TRBV9	CASSANNEQFF
TRBJ1-2	TRBV28	CASSLSLDSYGYTF
TRBJ1-5	TRBV19	CASSINGESNQPQHF
TRBJ2-7	TRBV6-1	CASSPLGQATYEQYF
TRBJ2-1	TRBV29-1	CSADSGAGHNEQFF
TRBJ2-5	TRBV7-3	CASSLAGTGRETQYF
TRBJ1-5	TRBV19	CATTTNLQNNQPQHF
TRBJ2-3	TRBV7-9	CASSSRQGAGIGDTQYF
TRBJ1-5	TRBV18	CASSPPSTVNQPQHF
TRBJ2-5	TRBV5-1	CAREGYPQYF
TRBJ1-4	TRBV5-1	CASRTGGTNEKLFF
TRBJ2-7	TRBV7-2	CASSQHSYEQYF
TRBJ1-6	TRBV5-4	CASSLEPKGYNSPLHF
TRBJ2-7	TRBV29-1	CSVEDRRYEQYF
TRBJ2-7	TRBV2	CASRANYEQYF
TRBJ2-1	TRBV5-1	CASSLLAGGGNEQFF
TRBJ2-5	TRBV10-3	CAISGSSGGQETQYF
TRBJ2-1	TRBV7-9	CASSFRPGQGINEQFF
TRBJ1-4	TRBV9	CASSEGGQGAYEKLFF